These T cell receptor beta chains were read from a single sample in a study of shared clonotypes between healthy human individuals. Data came from immunoSEQ multiplex PCR; TCRdb stores just in-frame clones and leaves some out. The table has 640,000 or so clones, approximately 75% seen once; the top ten hold under 2%. Sequencing used memory CD4+ T cells sorted from blood. Receptor source: a woman in her twenties or thirties in good health. CDR3s include the opening cysteine and the closing phenylalanine or tryptophan. The D gene is left open where the match is weak. The listing skips clone size in some rows; elsewhere it reads once, few, many or a size class.

V gene: TRBV7-3; J gene: TRBJ2-2; clone size: -; D gene: -; CDR3 DNA: TGTGCCAGCAGCCGCACGCTGGAGAACACCGGGGAGCTGTTTTTT; CDR3 protein: CASSRTLENTGELFF
V gene: TRBV11-2; J gene: TRBJ1-1; clone size: -; D gene: -; CDR3 DNA: TGTGCCAGCAGCTTAGGCGACGGGAACACTGAAGCTTTCTTT; CDR3 protein: CASSLGDGNTEAFF
V gene: TRBV12-5; J gene: TRBJ2-7; clone size: -; D gene: -; CDR3 DNA: TGTGCTAGTGGTTTGCGCGCCGGGACGGTCGAGCAGTACTTC; CDR3 protein: CASGLRAGTVEQYF
V gene: TRBV5-1; J gene: TRBJ2-3; clone size: -; D gene: -; CDR3 DNA: TGCGCCAGCAGCTTGGAGGGAGATACGCAGTATTTT; CDR3 protein: CASSLEGDTQYF
V gene: TRBV18; J gene: TRBJ2-7; clone size: -; D gene: -; CDR3 DNA: TGTGCCAGCTCACCACCGCACAGGAATTACGAGCAGTACTTC; CDR3 protein: CASSPPHRNYEQYF
V gene: TRBV2; J gene: TRBJ2-2; clone size: -; D gene: TRBD2; CDR3 DNA: TGTGCCAGCAGGACTAGCGGGTTTGGTAGCGGGGAGCTGTTTTTT; CDR3 protein: CASRTSGFGSGELFF
V gene: TRBV9; J gene: TRBJ2-7; clone size: -; D gene: TRBD2; CDR3 DNA: TGTGCCAGCAGCGCCGGACTAGCGGGGTCCTACGAGCAGTACTTC; CDR3 protein: CASSAGLAGSYEQYF
V gene: TRBV7-6; J gene: TRBJ2-5; clone size: -; D gene: -; CDR3 DNA: TGTGCCAGCAGCTTAGGGAGTACGGGGACCGCGAGATCGGGGATCCAGTACTTC; CDR3 protein: CASSLGSTGTARSGIQYF
V gene: TRBV5-6; J gene: TRBJ2-1; clone size: -; D gene: TRBD2; CDR3 DNA: TGTGCCAGCAGCTTGTTGGGACTAGTGTACAATGAGCAGTTCTTC; CDR3 protein: CASSLLGLVYNEQFF
V gene: TRBV27; J gene: TRBJ2-5; clone size: once; D gene: TRBD2; CDR3 DNA: TGTGCCAGCAGTTTATCCTCTAGCGGGAGGGCCCGAGAGACCCAGTACTTC; CDR3 protein: CASSLSSSGRARETQYF
V gene: TRBV18; J gene: TRBJ2-7; clone size: -; D gene: -; CDR3 DNA: TGTGCCAGCTCACCAAACCACGAAGTCGGCGAGCAGTACTTC; CDR3 protein: CASSPNHEVGEQYF
V gene: TRBV19; J gene: TRBJ1-2; clone size: -; D gene: TRBD1; CDR3 DNA: TGTGCCAGTAATCCTCGGGACAGAAGATATGGCTACACCTTC; CDR3 protein: CASNPRDRRYGYTF
V gene: TRBV7-2; J gene: TRBJ1-5; clone size: -; D gene: -; CDR3 DNA: TGTGCCAGCAGCTTAATGGGCAGGGCAAATCAGCCCCAGCATTTT; CDR3 protein: CASSLMGRANQPQHF
V gene: TRBV29-1; J gene: TRBJ1-1; clone size: -; D gene: -; CDR3 DNA: TGCAGCGTATCCCAGGGAGGGAACACTGAAGCTTTCTTT; CDR3 protein: CSVSQGGNTEAFF
V gene: TRBV5-1; J gene: TRBJ2-5; clone size: -; D gene: TRBD1; CDR3 DNA: TGCGCCAGCAGCTTGGGAGACGCAGGGGGCCGAAGAGAGACCCAGTACTTC; CDR3 protein: CASSLGDAGGRRETQYF
V gene: TRBV19; J gene: TRBJ1-4; clone size: -; D gene: -; CDR3 DNA: TGTGCCAGTACCCGACAAGCTAATGAAAAACTGTTTTTT; CDR3 protein: CASTRQANEKLFF
V gene: TRBV18; J gene: TRBJ2-1; clone size: -; D gene: TRBD2; CDR3 DNA: TGTGCCAGCTCATTAACTAGCGGGAGGGCCTCTGAGCAGTTCTTC; CDR3 protein: CASSLTSGRASEQFF
V gene: TRBV9; J gene: TRBJ1-5; clone size: -; D gene: TRBD1; CDR3 DNA: TGTGCCAGCAGCGGTGGGACAGGGAATAATCAGCCCCAGCATTTT; CDR3 protein: CASSGGTGNNQPQHF
V gene: TRBV5-4; J gene: TRBJ2-1; clone size: few; D gene: TRBD2; CDR3 DNA: TGTGCCAGCAGTGGACTAGCGGGAAGCTCCTACAATGAGCAGTTCTTC; CDR3 protein: CASSGLAGSSYNEQFF
V gene: TRBV2; J gene: TRBJ2-3; clone size: once; D gene: TRBD2; CDR3 DNA: TGTGCCAGCGACTTGCGGGAGTTGACAGATACGCAGTATTTT; CDR3 protein: CASDLRELTDTQYF
V gene: TRBV28; J gene: TRBJ2-7; clone size: -; D gene: -; CDR3 DNA: TGTGCCGGAGAAGGCGGGTCCTACGAGCAGTACTTC; CDR3 protein: CAGEGGSYEQYF
V gene: TRBV6-6; J gene: TRBJ2-1; clone size: few; D gene: TRBD2; CDR3 DNA: TGTGCCAGCAGTAGTCCCGGGACTAGCGGGAGCGAGCAGTTCTTC; CDR3 protein: CASSSPGTSGSEQFF
V gene: TRBV6-5; J gene: TRBJ1-1; clone size: once; D gene: -; CDR3 DNA: TGTGCCAGCAGTTACGAGGGTGTCGGCACTGAAGCTTTCTTT; CDR3 protein: CASSYEGVGTEAFF
V gene: TRBV7-3; J gene: TRBJ2-3; clone size: -; D gene: TRBD2; CDR3 DNA: TGTGCCAGCAGCTCACAACCGGGACTAGCGGGAGCAGATACGCAGTATTTT; CDR3 protein: CASSSQPGLAGADTQYF
V gene: TRBV2; J gene: TRBJ2-2; clone size: few; D gene: -; CDR3 DNA: TGTGCCAGCAGGGACTACACCGGGGAGCTGTTTTTT; CDR3 protein: CASRDYTGELFF
V gene: TRBV6-6; J gene: TRBJ1-5; clone size: -; D gene: -; CDR3 DNA: TGTGCCAGCAGTCAGGGCAGGGGTAATCAGCCCCAGCATTTT; CDR3 protein: CASSQGRGNQPQHF
V gene: TRBV7-9; J gene: TRBJ1-4; clone size: -; D gene: -; CDR3 DNA: TGTGCCAGCAGCTTAGGGAAATGGGCTCGTGGTAATGAAAAACTGTTTTTT; CDR3 protein: CASSLGKWARGNEKLFF
V gene: TRBV2; J gene: TRBJ2-7; clone size: -; D gene: TRBD1; CDR3 DNA: TGTGCCAGCAGTAGGACAGGCCGGAGCTACGAGCAGTACTTC; CDR3 protein: CASSRTGRSYEQYF
V gene: TRBV2; J gene: TRBJ2-1; clone size: -; D gene: -; CDR3 DNA: TGTGCCAGCAGCGGAGGGTGGTTGGGTTGGGGGGACAATGAGCAGTTCTTC; CDR3 protein: CASSGGWLGWGDNEQFF
V gene: TRBV15; J gene: TRBJ2-7; clone size: few; D gene: -; CDR3 DNA: TGTGCCACCAGCAGAGATAGTGGCAGGACCTACGAGCAGTACTTC; CDR3 protein: CATSRDSGRTYEQYF
V gene: TRBV6-5; J gene: TRBJ1-2; clone size: -; D gene: -; CDR3 DNA: TGTGCCAGCAGTTACGTGGGGGGCGCCAACTATGGCTACACCTTC; CDR3 protein: CASSYVGGANYGYTF
V gene: TRBV19; J gene: TRBJ1-1; clone size: -; D gene: -; CDR3 DNA: TGTGCCAGTTGGAATTCAGGGAGTGTCACTGAAGCTTTCTTT; CDR3 protein: CASWNSGSVTEAFF
V gene: TRBV18; J gene: TRBJ1-4; clone size: few; D gene: -; CDR3 DNA: TGTGCCAGCTCACCAGCGTCGGGGTCGACGTGGGAAAAACTGTTTTTT; CDR3 protein: CASSPASGSTWEKLFF
V gene: TRBV5-1; J gene: TRBJ2-1; clone size: -; D gene: TRBD1; CDR3 DNA: TGCGCCAGCAGCTTGCGACAGGGGGCGAATGAGCAGTTCTTC; CDR3 protein: CASSLRQGANEQFF
V gene: TRBV5-1; J gene: TRBJ2-7; clone size: few; D gene: -; CDR3 DNA: TGCGCCAGCAGCCCCCCCTCCGGTCCGTACGAGCAGTACTTC; CDR3 protein: CASSPPSGPYEQYF
V gene: TRBV7-3; J gene: TRBJ2-7; clone size: -; D gene: TRBD2; CDR3 DNA: TGTGCCAGCAGCCCCCGGACTAGCGTTATTTCTGAGCAGTACTTC; CDR3 protein: CASSPRTSVISEQYF